This TCR beta chain was profiled in a study of cytomegalovirus exposure and HLA in healthy donors. Remarks on this clone: The antigen remains unidentified.

Per the germline V gene, CDR1 is MNHEY and CDR2 is SMNVEV (reference sequence). V lost 8 bases to trimming and J lost 2 bases, with 4 bases between them. CDR3 length: 10 residues. The PCR was carried out with 60 Vbeta primers and 13 Jbeta primers. Here immunoSEQ multiplex PCR was the method, and the copy in TCRdb shows in-frame clones only, minus some. The sample has roughly 78,000 clones, and its top ten clones hold approximately 0.81%. Findings of the study overall: The study assumed roughly uniform donor sequencing depth for presence/absence analyses.

The V and J genes are TRBV27 and TRBJ2-7; D remains ambiguous. Source material: PBMCs. The source is a boy between 10 and 17 years old in good health and CMV-seronegative. The CDR3 protein is CASGAYEQYF. CDR3 bases: TGTGCCAGCGGAGCCTACGAGCAGTACTTC.